This TCR beta chain was recovered during a study of T-cell reconstitution after alpha-beta-depleted transplantation in children. Points from the study as a whole: Some patients showed high day-60 TCRbeta diversity, which derived from surviving recipient T cells and thymic progenitors. A year had passed since transplant, and T-cell counts and diversity by then came mostly from newly produced T cells. Reportedly, alpha-beta T cells present about two months post-transplant originated from several hundred expanded clones of graft origin.

As it was prepared, the TCRbeta library received unique molecular identifiers. One entry per CDR3 protein results from TCRdb running MiXCR on the PCR reads. The sample includes some 110,000 distinct CDR3 sequences, around a tenth of them seen just once. This clonotype was seen just once. Its specificity is unknown. The specimen was PBMCs, collected before TCRalphabeta/CD19-depleted stem cell transplant. The clonotype comes from a boy aged 2 to 9 with acute lymphoblastic leukemia, due to receive a stem cell transplant.

The CDR3 protein is CASKMTGGETQYF. CDR3 sequence (DNA): TGTGCCAGCAAAATGACAGGGGGAGAGACCCAGTACTTC. The rearrangement links TRBV28 to TRBJ2-5; 9 nucleotides agree with TRBD1. CDR3 length: 13 amino acids. The germline V gene has CDR1 MDHEN and CDR2 SYDVKM. The trim removed 7 bases at V and 4 bases at J, leaving 4 bases unmatched.